This TCR beta chain came from a study of naive and memory T cell subsets. Findings of the study overall: Diversity fell and Gini index rose from naive through CM, EM, EMRA.

The V gene lost 0 bases and the J gene lost 3 bases, with 18 bases spanning the gap. The germline V gene has CDR1 DFQATT and CDR2 SNEGSKA (reference sequence). This CDR3 contains 16 residues. An equimolar mix of two oligonucleotides served as the beta constant-region primer for TRBC1 and TRBC2. The ligated cDNA underwent four PCR rounds using SP2 and nested alpha and beta constant-region primers. TCRdb redid the calling of the UMI-ligation and nested PCR reads with MiXCR, one entry per CDR3 protein. The sample lists 130,000 or so distinct CDR3 sequences; roughly 36% were seen once. There are a few counts of this clonotype. Antigen: not known.

The sample comprised central memory CD4+ T cells from blood. The genes are TRBV20-1 and TRBJ2-7; D may be TRBD2 (5 bases). The source of this sequence is a human donor in good health. CDR3 in DNA: TGCAGTGCTAGAGATCCCGCAGGCAGCGGAATCTACGAGCAGTACTTC. Its translation: CSARDPAGSGIYEQYF.